The clone carrying this T cell receptor (beta chain) has at least ten counts. Its antigen is not identified. This sample is part of a study of human T cells and chemical hapten exposure. Whole-study results and caveats: Donors' alopecia may make their immune response differ from healthy people's.

The CDR3 spans 15 residues. V lost 4 bases and J lost 2, with 13 bases in between. Germline-derived CDR1 and CDR2 are MDHEN and SYDVKM. Described time point: patch test 2, 6 weeks after DPC sensitization. Specified treatment: therapeutic diphenylcyclopropenone sensitization with weekly scalp DPC. TCRdb reprocessed the RACE reads with MiXCR, giving one entry per CDR3 protein. The table lists about 94,000 distinct CDR3 sequences, about 9.3% of them singletons. The chain employs TRBV28 and TRBJ2-3; D possibly corresponds to TRBD1 (5 bases). This specimen consisted of whole blood, obtained in connection with sensitization to the hapten diphenylcyclopropenone (DPC). The sequence came from a woman between 35 and 50 years old with alopecia areata. Some clones in this sample may be carry-over from other donors' samples. This chain's CDR3 is CASSSGPGDTDTQYF. CDR3 in DNA: TGTGCCAGCAGTTCAGGGCCTGGGGACACAGATACGCAGTATTTT. Full variable domain (outside the CDR3, taken from reference TRBV28 and TRBJ2-3): DVKVTQSSRYLVKRTGEKVFLECVQDMDHENMFWYRQDPGLGLRLIYFSYDVKMKEKGDIPEGYSVSREKKERFSLILESASTNQTSMYLCASSSGPGDTDTQYFGPGTRLTVL.